The TCR beta chain under discussion was sequenced for a study of chemoradiotherapy in HPV16-positive cancers. Study-level points and caveats: Functional assays defining HPV-specific T cells used only two HPV16-positive patients.

Here immunoSEQ multiplex PCR was the method, and the copy in TCRdb shows in-frame clones only, minus some. The sample consists of roughly 30,000 clones, 80% to 95% of them appearing once. A remark on this clone: The antigen is not known.

V shed 9 bases, J shed 5 bases, and the junction held 15 bases outside the gene matches. This CDR3 region has 17 residues. Germline loops: CDR1 LNHDA, CDR2 SQIVND (reference sequence). The source was blood, collected from a patient who underwent chemoradiotherapy. J is TRBJ1-6 and V is TRBV19; 8 bases are shared with TRBD1. The clonotype comes from a human donor with HPV-associated anogenital cancer. The CDR3 is CASTIWQGAGNNSPLHF. For the CDR3, the DNA is TGTGCCAGCACTATTTGGCAGGGGGCTGGTAATAATTCACCCCTCCACTTT. Full variable domain (missing parts from reference TRBV19 and TRBJ1-6): DGGITQSPKYLFRKEGQNVTLSCEQNLNHDAMYWYRQDPGQGLRLIYYSQIVNDFQKGDIAEGYSVSREKKESFPLTVTSAQKNPTAFYLCASTIWQGAGNNSPLHFGNGTRLTVT.